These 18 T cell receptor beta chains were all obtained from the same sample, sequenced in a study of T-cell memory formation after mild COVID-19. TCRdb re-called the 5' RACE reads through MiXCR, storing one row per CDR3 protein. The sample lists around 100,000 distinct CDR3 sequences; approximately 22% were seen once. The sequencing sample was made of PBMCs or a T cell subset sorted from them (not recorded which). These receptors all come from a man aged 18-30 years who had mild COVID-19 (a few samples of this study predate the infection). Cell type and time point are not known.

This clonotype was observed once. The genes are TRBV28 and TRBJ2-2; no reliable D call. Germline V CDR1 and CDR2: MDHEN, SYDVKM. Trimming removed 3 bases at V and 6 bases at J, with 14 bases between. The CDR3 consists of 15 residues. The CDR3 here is CASSFLAGKAGELFF. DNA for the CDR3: TGTGCCAGCAGTTTTTTAGCAGGCAAGGCCGGGGAGCTGTTTTTT.

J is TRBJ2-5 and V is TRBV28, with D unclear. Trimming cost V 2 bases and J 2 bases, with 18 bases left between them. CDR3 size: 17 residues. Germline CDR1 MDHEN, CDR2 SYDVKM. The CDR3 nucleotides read TGTGCCAGCAGTTTACTCTCGGTGACACCCTCACAAGAGACCCAGTACTTC. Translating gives CASSLLSVTPSQETQYF.

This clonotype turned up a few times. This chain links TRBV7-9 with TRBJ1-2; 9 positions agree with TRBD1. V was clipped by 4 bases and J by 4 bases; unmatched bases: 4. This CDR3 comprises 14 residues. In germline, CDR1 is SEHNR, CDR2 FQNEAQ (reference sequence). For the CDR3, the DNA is TGTGCCAGCAGCTCAGGGACAGGGCCCTATGGCTACACCTTC. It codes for CASSSGTGPYGYTF.

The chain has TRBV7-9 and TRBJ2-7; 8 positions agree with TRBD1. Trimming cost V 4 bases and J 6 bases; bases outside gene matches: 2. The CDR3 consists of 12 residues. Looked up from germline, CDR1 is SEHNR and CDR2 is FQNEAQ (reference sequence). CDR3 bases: TGTGCCAGCAGCTGGACAGGGAGCGAGCAGTACGTC. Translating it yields CASSWTGSEQYV.

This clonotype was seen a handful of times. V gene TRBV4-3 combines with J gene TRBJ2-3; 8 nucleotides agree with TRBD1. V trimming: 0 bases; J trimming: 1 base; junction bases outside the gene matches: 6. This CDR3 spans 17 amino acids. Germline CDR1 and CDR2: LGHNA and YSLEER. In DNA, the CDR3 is TGCGCCAGCAGCCAAGATCCAGGGGGCCCCGGCACAGATACGCAGTATTTT. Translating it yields CASSQDPGGPGTDTQYF.

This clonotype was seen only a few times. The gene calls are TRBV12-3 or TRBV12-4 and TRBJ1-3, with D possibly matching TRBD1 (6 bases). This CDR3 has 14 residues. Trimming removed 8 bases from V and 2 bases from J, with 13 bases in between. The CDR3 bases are TGTGCCAGCGACAGGAGAAACCCTGGAAACACCATATATTTT. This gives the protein CASDRRNPGNTIYF.

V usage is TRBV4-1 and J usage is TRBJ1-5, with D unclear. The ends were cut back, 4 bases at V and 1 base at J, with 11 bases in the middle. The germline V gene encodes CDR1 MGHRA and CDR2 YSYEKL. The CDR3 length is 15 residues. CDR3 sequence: CASSRRAVSNQPQHF. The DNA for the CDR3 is TGCGCCAGCAGCCGGAGGGCTGTGAGCAATCAGCCCCAGCATTTT.

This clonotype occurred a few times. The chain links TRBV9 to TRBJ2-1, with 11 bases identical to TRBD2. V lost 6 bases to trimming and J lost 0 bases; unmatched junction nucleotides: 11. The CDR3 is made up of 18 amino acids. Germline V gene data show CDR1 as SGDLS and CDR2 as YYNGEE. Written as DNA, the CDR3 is TGTGCCAGCAACCCAAAATCTAGCGGGGGGTCCTCCTACAATGAGCAGTTCTTC. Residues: CASNPKSSGGSSYNEQFF. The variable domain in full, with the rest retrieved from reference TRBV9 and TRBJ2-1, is DSGVTQTPKHLITATGQRVTLRCSPRSGDLSVYWYQQSLDQGLQFLIQYYNGEERAKGNILERFSAQQFPDLHSELNLSSLELGDSALYFCASNPKSSGGSSYNEQFFGPGTRLTVL.

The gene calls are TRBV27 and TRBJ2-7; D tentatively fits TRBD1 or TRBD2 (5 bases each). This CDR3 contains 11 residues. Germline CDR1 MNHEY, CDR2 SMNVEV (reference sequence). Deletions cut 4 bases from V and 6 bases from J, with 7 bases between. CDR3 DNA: TGTGCCAGCAGTTCGAGGGGCGAGCAGTACTTC. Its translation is CASSSRGEQYF.

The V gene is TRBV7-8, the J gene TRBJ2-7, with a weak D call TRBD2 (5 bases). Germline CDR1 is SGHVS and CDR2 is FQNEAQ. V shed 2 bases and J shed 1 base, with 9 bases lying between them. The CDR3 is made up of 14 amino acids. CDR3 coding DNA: TGTGCCAGCAGCTTAATGACGGGGTCCTACGAGCAGTACGTC. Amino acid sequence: CASSLMTGSYEQYV.

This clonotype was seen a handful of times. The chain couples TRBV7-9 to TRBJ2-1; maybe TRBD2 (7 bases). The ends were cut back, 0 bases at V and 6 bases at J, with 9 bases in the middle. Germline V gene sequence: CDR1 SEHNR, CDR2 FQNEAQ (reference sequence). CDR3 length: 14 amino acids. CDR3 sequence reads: CASSLAGGPNEQFF. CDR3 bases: TGTGCCAGCAGCTTAGCGGGGGGGCCCAATGAGCAGTTCTTC.

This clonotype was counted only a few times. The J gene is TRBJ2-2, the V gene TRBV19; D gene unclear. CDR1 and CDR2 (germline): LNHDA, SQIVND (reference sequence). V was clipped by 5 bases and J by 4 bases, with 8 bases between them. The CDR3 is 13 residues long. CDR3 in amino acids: CASSLTTTGELFF. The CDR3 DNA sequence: TGTGCCAGTAGTCTGACCACCACCGGGGAGCTGTTTTTT.

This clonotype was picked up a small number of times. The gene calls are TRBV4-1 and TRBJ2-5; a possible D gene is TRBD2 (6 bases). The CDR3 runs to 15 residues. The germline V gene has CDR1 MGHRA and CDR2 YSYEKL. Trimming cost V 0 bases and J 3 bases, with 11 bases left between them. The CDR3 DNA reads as TGCGCCAGCAGCCAAGAAGGACGGAGGGAAGAGACCCAGTACTTC. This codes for CASSQEGRREETQYF.

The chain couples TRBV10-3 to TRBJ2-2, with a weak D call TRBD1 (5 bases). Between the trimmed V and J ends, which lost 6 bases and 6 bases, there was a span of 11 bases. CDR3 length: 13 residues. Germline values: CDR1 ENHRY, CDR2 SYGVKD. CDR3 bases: TGTGCCATCAGCCCGACAGTCTCCGGGGAGCTGTTTTTT. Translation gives CAISPTVSGELFF.

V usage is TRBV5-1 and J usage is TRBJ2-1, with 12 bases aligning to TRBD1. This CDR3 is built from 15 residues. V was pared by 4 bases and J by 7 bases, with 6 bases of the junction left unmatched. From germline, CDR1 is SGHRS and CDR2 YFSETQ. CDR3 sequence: CASSPGTGGWNEQFF. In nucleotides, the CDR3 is TGCGCCAGCAGCCCAGGGACAGGGGGCTGGAATGAGCAGTTCTTC.

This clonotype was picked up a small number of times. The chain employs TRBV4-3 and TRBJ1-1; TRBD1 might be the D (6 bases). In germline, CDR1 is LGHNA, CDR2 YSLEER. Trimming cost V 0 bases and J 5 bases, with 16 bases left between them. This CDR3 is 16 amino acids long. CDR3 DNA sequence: TGCGCCAGCAGCCAAGATGGGGGGCTACAGGGTACTGAAGCTTTCTTT. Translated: CASSQDGGLQGTEAFF.

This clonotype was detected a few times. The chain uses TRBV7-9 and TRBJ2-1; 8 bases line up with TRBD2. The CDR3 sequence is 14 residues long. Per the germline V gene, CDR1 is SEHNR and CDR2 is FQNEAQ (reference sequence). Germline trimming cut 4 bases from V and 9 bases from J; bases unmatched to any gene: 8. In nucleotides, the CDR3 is TGTGCCAGCAGCTCTCCGCGGACTAGCACTGAGCAGTTCTTC. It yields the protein CASSSPRTSTEQFF.

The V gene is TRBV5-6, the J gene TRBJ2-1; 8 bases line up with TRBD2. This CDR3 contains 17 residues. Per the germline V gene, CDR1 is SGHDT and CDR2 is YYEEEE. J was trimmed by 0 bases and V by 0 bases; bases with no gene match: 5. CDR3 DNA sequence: TGTGCCAGCAGCTTGGGCGGGGGGTACCCCTCCTACAATGAGCAGTTCTTC. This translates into CASSLGGGYPSYNEQFF.